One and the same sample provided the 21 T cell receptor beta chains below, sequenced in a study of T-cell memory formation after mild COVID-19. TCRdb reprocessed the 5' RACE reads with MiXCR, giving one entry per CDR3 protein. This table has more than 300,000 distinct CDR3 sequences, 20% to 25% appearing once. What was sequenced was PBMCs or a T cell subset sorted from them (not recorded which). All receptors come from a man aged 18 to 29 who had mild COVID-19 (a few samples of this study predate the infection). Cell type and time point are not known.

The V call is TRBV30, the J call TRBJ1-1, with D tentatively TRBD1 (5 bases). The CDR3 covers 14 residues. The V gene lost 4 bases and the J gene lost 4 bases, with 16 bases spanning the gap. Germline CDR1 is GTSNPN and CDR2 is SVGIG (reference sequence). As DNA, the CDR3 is TGTGCCTGGAATATTGGCGTCGGGGCCACTGAAGCTTTCTTT. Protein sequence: CAWNIGVGATEAFF. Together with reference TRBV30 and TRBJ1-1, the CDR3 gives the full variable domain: SQTIHQWPATLVQPVGSPLSLECTVEGTSNPNLYWYRQAAGRGLQLLFYSVGIGQISSEVPQNLSASRPQDRQFILSSKKLLLSDSGFYLCAWNIGVGATEAFFGQGTRLTVV.

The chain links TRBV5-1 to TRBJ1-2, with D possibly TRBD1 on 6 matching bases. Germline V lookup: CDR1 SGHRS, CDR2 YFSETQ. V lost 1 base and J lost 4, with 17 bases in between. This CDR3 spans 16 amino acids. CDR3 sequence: CASSLYPSAGVYGYTF. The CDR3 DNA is TGCGCCAGCAGCTTGTATCCTTCGGCAGGGGTCTATGGCTACACCTTC.

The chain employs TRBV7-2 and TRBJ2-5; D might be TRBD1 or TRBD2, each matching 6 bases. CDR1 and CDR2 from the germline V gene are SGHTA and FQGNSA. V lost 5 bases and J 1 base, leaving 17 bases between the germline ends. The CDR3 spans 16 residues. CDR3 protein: CASSPPEGVGQETQYF. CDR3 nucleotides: TGTGCCAGCAGCCCTCCGGAGGGGGTGGGCCAAGAGACCCAGTACTTC.

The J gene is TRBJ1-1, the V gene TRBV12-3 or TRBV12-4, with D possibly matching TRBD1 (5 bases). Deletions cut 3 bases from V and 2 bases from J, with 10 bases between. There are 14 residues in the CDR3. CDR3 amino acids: CASSFSRGNTEAFF. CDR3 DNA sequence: TGTGCCAGCAGTTTCTCAAGGGGTAACACTGAAGCTTTCTTT.

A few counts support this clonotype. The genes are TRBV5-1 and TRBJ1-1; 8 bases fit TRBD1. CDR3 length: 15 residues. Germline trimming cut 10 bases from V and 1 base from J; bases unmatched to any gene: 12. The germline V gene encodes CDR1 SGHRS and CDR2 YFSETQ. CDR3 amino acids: CASQPGGQENTEAFF. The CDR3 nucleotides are TGCGCCTCACAGCCGGGGGGACAGGAGAACACTGAAGCTTTCTTT.

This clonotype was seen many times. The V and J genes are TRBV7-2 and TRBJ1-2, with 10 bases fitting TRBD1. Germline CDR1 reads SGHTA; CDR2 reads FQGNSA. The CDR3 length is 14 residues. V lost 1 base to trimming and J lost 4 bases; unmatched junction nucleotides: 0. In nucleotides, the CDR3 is TGTGCCAGCAGCTTAGGGACAGGGGGCTATGGCTACACCTTC. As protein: CASSLGTGGYGYTF. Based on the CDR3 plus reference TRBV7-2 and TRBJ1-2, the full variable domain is GAGVSQSPSNKVTEKGKDVELRCDPISGHTALYWYRQSLGQGLEFLIYFQGNSAPDKSGLPSDRFSAERTGGSVSTLTIQRTQQEDSAVYLCASSLGTGGYGYTFGSGTRLTVV.

The DNA for the CDR3 is TGTGCCAGCAGTTTAGGTAGCGGGGGGACCTACGAGCAGTACTTC. Translation: CASSLGSGGTYEQYF. This sequence joins TRBV27 and TRBJ2-7, with 10 bases matching TRBD2. The CDR3 runs 15 residues. V gave up 2 bases and J gave up 2 bases; unmatched junction bases: 3. The germline CDR1 and CDR2 sequences are MNHEY and SMNVEV (reference sequence).

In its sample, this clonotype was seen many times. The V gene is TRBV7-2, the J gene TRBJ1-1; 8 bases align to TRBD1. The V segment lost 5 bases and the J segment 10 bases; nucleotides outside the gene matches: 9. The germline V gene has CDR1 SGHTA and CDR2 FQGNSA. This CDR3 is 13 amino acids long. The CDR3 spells CASSRNLDRGAFF. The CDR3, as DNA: TGTGCCAGCAGCCGCAATCTCGACAGGGGAGCTTTCTTT.

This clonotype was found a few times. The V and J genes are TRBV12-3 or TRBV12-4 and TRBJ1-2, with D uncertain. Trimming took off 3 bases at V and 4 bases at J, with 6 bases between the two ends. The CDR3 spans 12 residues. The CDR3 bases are TGTGCCAGCAGTTTCGGCAGCTATGGCTACACCTTC. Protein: CASSFGSYGYTF.

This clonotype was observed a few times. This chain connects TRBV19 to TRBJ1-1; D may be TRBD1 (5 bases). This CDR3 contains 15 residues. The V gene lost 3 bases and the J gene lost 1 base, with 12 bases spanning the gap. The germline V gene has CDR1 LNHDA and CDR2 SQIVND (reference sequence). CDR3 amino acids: CASSMAHRRNTEAFF. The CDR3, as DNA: TGTGCCAGTAGTATGGCCCACAGGAGGAACACTGAAGCTTTCTTT.

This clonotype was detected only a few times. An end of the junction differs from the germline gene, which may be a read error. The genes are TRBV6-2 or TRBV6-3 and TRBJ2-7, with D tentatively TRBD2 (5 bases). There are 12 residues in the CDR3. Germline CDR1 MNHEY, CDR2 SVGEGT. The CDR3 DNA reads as TGTGCCAGCAGTTCCTCGCAGGCCGGATGGACTTTC. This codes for CASSSSQAGWTF.

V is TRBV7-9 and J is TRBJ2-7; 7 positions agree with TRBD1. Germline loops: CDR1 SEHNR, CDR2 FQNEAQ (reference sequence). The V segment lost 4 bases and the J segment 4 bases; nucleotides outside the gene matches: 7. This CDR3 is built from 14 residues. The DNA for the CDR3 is TGTGCCAGCAGCTCCGGACAGGAGCTTTACGAGCAGTACGTC. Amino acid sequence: CASSSGQELYEQYV.

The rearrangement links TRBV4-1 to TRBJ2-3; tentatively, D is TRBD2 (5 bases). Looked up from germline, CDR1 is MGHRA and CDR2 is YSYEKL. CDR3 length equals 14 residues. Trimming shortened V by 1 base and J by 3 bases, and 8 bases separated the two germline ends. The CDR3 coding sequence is TGCGCCAGCAGCCAAGGGAGGTTTACAGATACGCAGTATTTT. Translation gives CASSQGRFTDTQYF.

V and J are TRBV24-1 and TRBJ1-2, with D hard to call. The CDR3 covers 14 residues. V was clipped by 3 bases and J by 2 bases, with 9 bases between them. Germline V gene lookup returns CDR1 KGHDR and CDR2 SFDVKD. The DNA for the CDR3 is TGTGCCACCAGTGATGGAGGCGGCAACTATGGCTACACCTTC. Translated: CATSDGGGNYGYTF.

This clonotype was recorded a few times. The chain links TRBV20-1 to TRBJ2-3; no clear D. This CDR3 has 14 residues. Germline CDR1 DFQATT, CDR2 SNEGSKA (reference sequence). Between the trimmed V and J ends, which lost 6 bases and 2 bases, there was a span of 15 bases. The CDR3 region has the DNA TGCAGTGCCCGAGTCGGCCCGGCCACAGATACGCAGTATTTT. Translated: CSARVGPATDTQYF.

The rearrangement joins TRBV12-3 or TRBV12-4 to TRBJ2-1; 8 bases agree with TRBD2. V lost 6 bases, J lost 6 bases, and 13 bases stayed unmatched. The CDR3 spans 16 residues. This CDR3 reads CASRKGGGITGNEQFF. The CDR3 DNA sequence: TGTGCCAGCAGAAAGGGCGGGGGGATTACGGGCAATGAGCAGTTCTTC.

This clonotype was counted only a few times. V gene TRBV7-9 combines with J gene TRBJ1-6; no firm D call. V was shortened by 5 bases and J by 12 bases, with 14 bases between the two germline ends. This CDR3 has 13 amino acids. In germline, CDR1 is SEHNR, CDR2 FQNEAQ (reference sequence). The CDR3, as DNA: TGTGCCAGCAGCGAGGTCGGTTCCGGACCCCTCCACTTT. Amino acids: CASSEVGSGPLHF. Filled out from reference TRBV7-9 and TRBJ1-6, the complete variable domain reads DTGVSQNPRHKITKRGQNVTFRCDPISEHNRLYWYRQTLGQGPEFLTYFQNEAQLEKSRLLSDRFSAERPKGSFSTLEIQRTEQGDSAMYLCASSEVGSGPLHFGNGTRLTVT.

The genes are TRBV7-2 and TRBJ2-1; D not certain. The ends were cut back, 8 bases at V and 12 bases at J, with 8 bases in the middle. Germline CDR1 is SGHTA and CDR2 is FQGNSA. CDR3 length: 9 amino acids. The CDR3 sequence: CASGLLQFF. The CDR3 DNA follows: TGTGCCAGCGGGTTACTGCAGTTCTTC.

The CDR3 spells CASSWNGQPAAFF. For the CDR3, the DNA is TGTGCCAGCAGTTGGAATGGACAGCCCGCCGCTTTCTTT. The rearrangement joins TRBV6-5 to TRBJ1-1, with D possibly matching TRBD1 (6 bases). CDR1 is MNHEY and CDR2 is SVGAGI in the germline V gene. V lost 4 bases to trimming and J lost 11 bases, with 17 bases between them. CDR3 length equals 13 residues.

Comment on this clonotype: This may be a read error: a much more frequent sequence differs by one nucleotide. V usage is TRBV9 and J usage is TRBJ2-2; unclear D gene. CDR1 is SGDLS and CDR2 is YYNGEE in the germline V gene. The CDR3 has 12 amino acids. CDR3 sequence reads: CASRVVTGELFF. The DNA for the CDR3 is TGTGCCAGCAGAGTAGTTACCGGGGAGCTGTTTTTT.

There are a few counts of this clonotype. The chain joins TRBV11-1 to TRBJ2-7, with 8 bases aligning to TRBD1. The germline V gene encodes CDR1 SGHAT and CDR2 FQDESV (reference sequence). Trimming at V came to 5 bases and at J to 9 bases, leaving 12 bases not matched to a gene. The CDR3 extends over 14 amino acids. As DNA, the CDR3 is TGTGCCAGCAGCCCAATGGGACAGGCCTTTGGGCAGTACGTC. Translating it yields CASSPMGQAFGQYV.